This is a list of T cell receptor beta chains from one sample in a study of beta chain features in type 1 diabetes. Method: immunoSEQ multiplex PCR; TCRdb's copy keeps in-frame clones and lacks some. The data contain 200,000 to 250,000 clones, around 9.9% of them seen just once; the ten biggest clones take up over 1%. Sequencing was performed on central memory CD4+ T cells from blood. These receptors came from a man between 18 and 35 years old in good health. Each CDR3 is given with its conserved first and last residue. The D gene is left open where the match is weak. Rows give clone size only sometimes, using once, few, many, or a class for an expanded clone.

J gene	D gene	V gene	clone size	CDR3 protein	CDR3 DNA
TRBJ2-2	TRBD2	TRBV28	-	CASSFPSFTSGRYRTGELFF	TGTGCCAGCAGTTTTCCCTCTTTTACTAGCGGGAGATACCGCACCGGGGAGCTGTTTTTT
TRBJ2-7	TRBD2	TRBV29-1	-	CSVVGGSGSTEQYF	TGCAGCGTTGTGGGTGGGAGCGGGAGTACCGAGCAGTACTTC
TRBJ2-1	-	TRBV18	-	CASSSATTESSEQFF	TGTGCCAGCTCATCAGCGACGACAGAATCCAGTGAGCAGTTCTTC
TRBJ1-3	TRBD1	TRBV5-6	few	CASSLGQGASTIYF	TGTGCCAGCAGCTTGGGACAGGGGGCGAGCACCATATATTTT
TRBJ2-5	-	TRBV7-9	few	CASNHRDQETQYF	TGTGCCAGCAATCATCGCGATCAAGAGACCCAGTACTTC
TRBJ2-1	-	TRBV4-3	many	CASSHLSLSEQFF	TGCGCCAGCAGCCACCTTAGCCTCAGTGAGCAGTTCTTC
TRBJ2-7	-	TRBV21-1	-	CASSYGPTSGSSYEQYF	TGTGCCAGCAGCTATGGGCCGACTAGCGGGAGCTCCTACGAGCAGTACTTC
TRBJ2-1	TRBD1	TRBV6-6	-	CASSQDRVGNEQFF	TGTGCCAGCAGCCAGGACAGGGTGGGCAATGAGCAGTTCTTC
TRBJ1-1	-	TRBV30	-	CAWSVRTAAFF	TGTGCCTGGAGTGTACGGACAGCGGCTTTCTTT
TRBJ2-1	-	TRBV10-3	many	CAISDRDSYNEQFF	TGTGCCATCAGTGACCGGGACTCCTACAATGAGCAGTTCTTC
TRBJ2-1	-	TRBV11-2	few	CASSLESYYNEQFF	TGTGCCAGCAGCTTAGAGTCCTACTACAATGAGCAGTTCTTC